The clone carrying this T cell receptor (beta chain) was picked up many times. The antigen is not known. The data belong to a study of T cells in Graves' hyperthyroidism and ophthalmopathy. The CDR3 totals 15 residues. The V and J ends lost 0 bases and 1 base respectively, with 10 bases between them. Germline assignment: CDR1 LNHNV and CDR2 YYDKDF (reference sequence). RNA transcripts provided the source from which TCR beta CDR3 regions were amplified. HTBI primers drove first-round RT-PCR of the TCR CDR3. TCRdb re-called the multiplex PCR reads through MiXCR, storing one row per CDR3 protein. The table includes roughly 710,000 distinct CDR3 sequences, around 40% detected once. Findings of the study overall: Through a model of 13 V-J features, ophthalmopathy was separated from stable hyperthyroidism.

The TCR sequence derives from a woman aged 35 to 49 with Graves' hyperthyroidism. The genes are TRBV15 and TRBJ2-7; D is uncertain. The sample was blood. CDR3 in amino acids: CATSRDNSYSYEQYF. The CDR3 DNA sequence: TGTGCCACCAGCAGAGATAACAGTTATTCCTACGAGCAGTACTTC.